This TCR beta chain was sequenced for a study of CD8+ T cells in alopecia areata. The treatment is: oral pan-JAK inhibitor, 5-10 mg twice daily. Specimens obtained from alopecia areata patients comprised lesional scalp punch biopsies and peripheral blood. Both CD4+ and CD8+ T cells were separated by sorting PBMCs. This clone was recorded once. Reverse transcribed after extraction, RNA yielded cDNA as the sequencing template. Libraries were prepared by immunoSEQ multiplex PCR; TCRdb keeps only in-frame clonotypes and omits some of them. The sample yields 210,000 or so clones, around 66% seen once. The CDR3 has 17 amino acids. The V gene lost 5 bases and the J gene lost 0 bases, with 17 bases spanning the gap. Looked up from germline, CDR1 is SGHTA and CDR2 is FQGNSA.

This rearrangement joins TRBV7-2 to TRBJ2-1; tentatively, D is TRBD1 (5 bases). This specimen was CD4+ T cells sorted from blood, taken at roughly week 45, from a patient treated with tofacitinib. This sequence was found in a human donor with alopecia areata. Written as DNA, the CDR3 is TGTGCCAGCAGCCTCCGGACACTTCCCGGCTCCTACAATGAGCAGTTCTTC. This translates into CASSLRTLPGSYNEQFF.